One sample yielded the 29 T cell receptor beta chains listed below, sequenced in a study of shared clonotypes between healthy human individuals. The data were produced by immunoSEQ multiplex PCR, yet TCRdb's version contains in-frame clones alone and is incomplete. The sample holds 950,000 to 1,300,000 clones, 65% to 75% seen once. The material sequenced was memory CD4+ T cells sorted from blood. Subset defined: CD45RA-negative fraction. Receptors originate from a man aged 18 to 30 in good health.

This sequence joins TRBV30 and TRBJ1-6, with 8 bases identical to TRBD1. The CDR3 covers 15 residues. Germline V lookup: CDR1 GTSNPN, CDR2 SVGIG (reference sequence). Losses at the gene ends were 4 bases for V and 8 bases for J; bases not matched to a gene: 10. DNA for the CDR3: TGTGCCTGGAATCAAGGCGACAGGGGCGATTCACCCCTCCACTTT. Its translation is CAWNQGDRGDSPLHF.

This clone came up a few times. The chain employs TRBV4-3 and TRBJ2-1; the D is unclear. V was cut by 1 base and J by 0 bases, with 10 bases left in between. The CDR3 length is 16 residues. Germline CDR1 is LGHNA and CDR2 is YSLEER. The CDR3 loop reads CASSQGSPLSYNEQFF. The CDR3 DNA is TGCGCCAGCAGCCAAGGGAGTCCTCTCTCCTACAATGAGCAGTTCTTC.

V and J are TRBV5-6 and TRBJ2-6; the D call may be TRBD1 or TRBD2 (5 bases each). Per germline, CDR1 SGHDT and CDR2 YYEEEE. V lost 0 bases, J lost 0 bases, and 10 bases lay in between. This CDR3 has 17 residues. The CDR3 DNA follows: TGTGCCAGCAGCTTGGGGGGACGTCGCTCTGGGGCCAACGTCCTGACTTTC. It specifies CASSLGGRRSGANVLTF.

The chain carries TRBV19 and TRBJ1-5; D is possibly TRBD1 (5 bases). Germline V gene sequence: CDR1 LNHDA, CDR2 SQIVND (reference sequence). Trimming removed 4 bases at V and 0 bases at J, with 13 bases between. CDR3 size: 16 residues. DNA for the CDR3: TGTGCCAGTAGTACCCCCCAACAGGTTAGCAATCAGCCCCAGCATTTT. Translation: CASSTPQQVSNQPQHF.

J is TRBJ2-3 and V is TRBV5-4; 13 bases line up with TRBD2. Unmatched junction bases numbered 5, after V lost 3 bases and J lost 1 base. The germline CDR1 and CDR2 sequences are SGHNT and YYREEE (reference sequence). The CDR3 loop spans 17 amino acids. This chain's CDR3 is CASSSWTSGGGTDTQYF. CDR3 bases: TGTGCCAGCAGCTCCTGGACTAGCGGGGGCGGCACAGATACGCAGTATTTT.

The V and J genes are TRBV28 and TRBJ1-2; a weak D match, TRBD1 (5 bases). V lost 4 bases and J 6 bases, leaving 18 bases between the germline ends. Looked up from germline, CDR1 is MDHEN and CDR2 is SYDVKM. CDR3 length: 15 amino acids. The CDR3 nucleotides read TGTGCCAGCAGTTCCCACCTCGGGTCGGGGGATGGCTACACCTTC. Protein sequence: CASSSHLGSGDGYTF.

The J gene is TRBJ1-1, the V gene TRBV5-1; 8 bases are shared with TRBD1. This CDR3 is 14 amino acids long. J gave up 4 bases and V 0 bases, and 2 bases lay outside the gene matches. CDR1 and CDR2 from the germline V gene are SGHRS and YFSETQ. The CDR3 sequence: CASSLGTGTTEAFF. The CDR3 nucleotides read TGCGCCAGCAGCTTGGGGACAGGGACCACTGAAGCTTTCTTT.

This sequence joins TRBV6-6 and TRBJ2-2, with 7 bases identical to TRBD1. The ends lost 7 bases at V and 2 bases at J; junction bases unmatched: 10. This CDR3 is built from 16 residues. Germline V lookup: CDR1 MNHNY, CDR2 SVGAGI (reference sequence). In DNA form, the CDR3 reads TGTGCCAGCACAACCAGGGGGACCCGAAACACCGGGGAGCTGTTTTTT. Its translation is CASTTRGTRNTGELFF.

The chain links TRBV7-2 to TRBJ2-5, with 10 bases that match TRBD2. The CDR3 runs to 15 residues. The V segment lost 5 bases and the J segment 5 bases; nucleotides outside the gene matches: 8. Germline CDR1 is SGHTA and CDR2 is FQGNSA. CDR3 sequence reads: CASSQASGRRETQYF. The CDR3 DNA reads TGTGCCAGCAGCCAAGCTAGCGGGAGACGCGAGACCCAGTACTTC.

The V and J genes are TRBV7-2 and TRBJ2-3; D remains unclear. CDR1 SGHTA and CDR2 FQGNSA come from the germline V gene. V was trimmed by 3 bases and J by 6 bases, leaving 7 bases between them. The CDR3 spans 12 residues. The CDR3 nucleotides are TGTGCCAGCAGCTTTTATTCGGATACGCAGTATTTT. Translating it yields CASSFYSDTQYF.

V and J are TRBV21-1 and TRBJ2-1. TRBV21-1 counts as a pseudogene. The CDR3 runs to 15 residues. CDR3 residues: CASSKGLQGYNEQFF. The CDR3 DNA reads as TGTGCCAGCAGCAAGGGACTACAGGGGTACAATGAGCAGTTCTTC.

V usage is TRBV4-3 and J usage is TRBJ2-1; 10 positions agree with TRBD2. The germline gives CDR1 LGHNA, CDR2 YSLEER. The J segment lost 5 bases and the V segment lost 4 bases, leaving 17 bases of the junction unmatched. This CDR3 has 19 amino acids. CDR3 residues: CASSLQWGIAGGSNNEQFF. DNA of the CDR3: TGCGCCAGCAGCCTCCAATGGGGAATAGCGGGAGGCTCTAACAATGAGCAGTTCTTC.

V gene TRBV9 combines with J gene TRBJ1-5; 7 nucleotides match TRBD1. V was pared by 2 bases and J by 3 bases, with 11 bases of the junction left unmatched. Germline V gene lookup returns CDR1 SGDLS and CDR2 YYNGEE. CDR3 length equals 17 residues. DNA of the CDR3: TGTGCCAGCAGCGTTCCCTCGGACAGGCACGTCAATCAGCCCCAGCATTTT. It codes for CASSVPSDRHVNQPQHF. The full variable domain, rest sourced from reference TRBV9 and TRBJ1-5, is DSGVTQTPKHLITATGQRVTLRCSPRSGDLSVYWYQQSLDQGLQFLIQYYNGEERAKGNILERFSAQQFPDLHSELNLSSLELGDSALYFCASSVPSDRHVNQPQHFGDGTRLSIL.

The chain employs TRBV7-8 and TRBJ2-6; 9 bases align to TRBD1. Germline V gives CDR1 SGHVS, CDR2 FQNEAQ. V shed 1 base, J shed 1 base, and the junction held 2 bases outside the gene matches. This CDR3 contains 17 residues. The CDR3 nucleotides read TGTGCCAGCAGCTTAGAAGGGACAGGGTCTGGGGCCAACGTCCTGACTTTC. It specifies CASSLEGTGSGANVLTF.

About this clone itself: The sample has other DNA sequences that encode this CDR3 too. The chain recombines TRBV19 with TRBJ1-6; 7 bases line up with TRBD1. Germline CDR1 is LNHDA and CDR2 is SQIVND (reference sequence). V dropped 5 bases and J dropped 5; count of bases not matched to a gene: 3. The CDR3 sequence is 14 residues long. This chain's CDR3 is CASSSGTDNSPLHF. The CDR3, as DNA: TGTGCCAGTAGTTCGGGGACAGATAATTCACCCCTCCACTTT.

This clone has a single count. The rearrangement joins TRBV4-3 to TRBJ2-6; 8 bases map to TRBD2. V gave up 0 bases and J gave up 0 bases; unmatched junction bases: 7. CDR1 LGHNA and CDR2 YSLEER come from the germline V gene. The CDR3 spans 19 residues. This CDR3 is CASSQDGVAGFSGANVLTF. CDR3 DNA sequence: TGCGCCAGCAGCCAAGACGGTGTAGCGGGGTTCTCTGGGGCCAACGTCCTGACTTTC.

This chain links TRBV10-1 with TRBJ2-7; 8 bases are shared with TRBD1. V lost 4 bases to trimming and J lost 6 bases; unmatched junction nucleotides: 8. This CDR3 spans 14 amino acids. Germline V gene sequence: CDR1 WNHNN, CDR2 SYGVQD (reference sequence). CDR3: CASSGDRRLREQYF. CDR3 coding DNA: TGCGCCAGCAGTGGGGACAGGAGGCTACGCGAGCAGTACTTC.

This sequence joins TRBV30 and TRBJ1-1; 9 positions match TRBD1. CDR3 length: 11 residues. The germline CDR1 and CDR2 sequences are GTSNPN and SVGIG (reference sequence). V gave up 0 bases and J gave up 10 bases; unmatched junction bases: 0. DNA of the CDR3: TGTGCCTGGAGTGTGGACAGGGGAGCTTTCTTT. This sequence encodes CAWSVDRGAFF. The full variable domain, in which reference TRBV30 and TRBJ1-1 provide the parts outside the CDR3, is SQTIHQWPATLVQPVGSPLSLECTVEGTSNPNLYWYRQAAGRGLQLLFYSVGIGQISSEVPQNLSASRPQDRQFILSSKKLLLSDSGFYLCAWSVDRGAFFGQGTRLTVV.

The chain recombines TRBV6-1 with TRBJ2-2; D gene ambiguous. The CDR3 sequence is 14 residues long. Trimming pared 4 bases from V and 1 base from J, leaving 7 bases between. Germline CDR1 is MNHNS and CDR2 is SASEGT. CDR3 protein: CASSVRENTGELFF. The CDR3 nucleotides are TGTGCCAGCAGTGTAAGGGAGAACACCGGGGAGCTGTTTTTT.

This clone has just one count. This chain links TRBV29-1 with TRBJ2-5; TRBD1 aligns across 7 bases. TRBJ2-7 explains the end of the DNA better; the J call may be wrong. This CDR3 is built from 14 residues. Per germline, CDR1 SQVTM and CDR2 ANQGSEA. CDR3 region: CSVLGTAHSYEQYF. CDR3 coding DNA: TGCAGCGTCCTCGGGACAGCGCACTCCTACGAGCAGTACTTC.

The chain carries TRBV7-9 and TRBJ2-7, with a tentative D call TRBD2 (5 bases). The length of the CDR3 is 15 residues. The V and J ends lost 5 bases and 1 base respectively, with 15 bases between them. Germline-derived CDR1 and CDR2 are SEHNR and FQNEAQ (reference sequence). Here the CDR3 reads CASSKRRAESYEQYF. In DNA form, the CDR3 reads TGTGCCAGCAGCAAACGCAGAGCGGAGTCCTACGAGCAGTACTTC.

The chain is built from TRBV19 and TRBJ1-2; a weak D match, TRBD1 (6 bases). CDR3 length equals 14 residues. Trimming left V 3 bases short and J 5 bases short, with 13 bases between. Germline values: CDR1 LNHDA, CDR2 SQIVND (reference sequence). The CDR3 DNA sequence: TGTGCCAGTAGTATCGGGACATCCCTTTATGGCTACACCTTC. Translated, it gives CASSIGTSLYGYTF.

The DNA of the CDR3 is TGTGCCATCAGTAGCGGGGGGATACAAGATACGCAGTATTTT. As protein: CAISSGGIQDTQYF. This chain uses TRBV10-3 with TRBJ2-3, with TRBD2 matching 9 bases. CDR1 and CDR2 from the germline V gene are ENHRY and SYGVKD. The trim removed 5 bases at V and 5 bases at J, leaving 5 bases unmatched. The CDR3 covers 14 residues.

The chain employs TRBV18 and TRBJ2-7; D is ambiguous. CDR3 size: 15 residues. The germline CDR1 and CDR2 sequences are KGHSH and LQKENI. V lost 2 bases to trimming and J lost 0 bases, with 11 bases between them. CDR3 in DNA: TGTGCCAGCTCACCATTCGGCGCCGGCTCCTACGAGCAGTACTTC. It is translated as CASSPFGAGSYEQYF.

The chain links TRBV12-5 to TRBJ1-5, with a weak D call TRBD1 (6 bases). Germline CDR1 reads LGHNT; CDR2 reads FRNRAP. This CDR3 is 16 amino acids long. V lost 0 bases to trimming and J lost 4 bases, with 13 bases between them. CDR3: CASGLVLGQGNQPQHF. DNA for the CDR3: TGTGCTAGTGGTTTGGTACTAGGGCAGGGGAATCAGCCCCAGCATTTT.

A remark on this clone: The sample carries other DNA sequences with the same CDR3. This chain links TRBV6-6 with TRBJ1-5, with 8 bases lining up with TRBD1. The germline gives CDR1 MNHNY, CDR2 SVGAGI (reference sequence). The CDR3 has 13 residues. V lost 6 bases, J lost 7 bases, and 5 bases stayed unmatched. The CDR3 here is CASSGQGVQPQHF. DNA for the CDR3: TGTGCCAGCAGCGGACAGGGCGTCCAGCCCCAGCATTTT.

Notes on this clone: A much larger clone differs from this one at a single base, so this may be a read error. The V and J genes are TRBV5-6 and TRBJ2-7, with D unresolved. There are 11 residues in the CDR3. CDR1 and CDR2 (germline): SGHDT, YYEEEE. Trimming cost V 4 bases and J 3 bases, with 5 bases left between them. The CDR3 reads CASSMNYEQYF. CDR3 coding DNA: TGTGCCAGCAGCATGAACTACGAGCAGTACTTC.

This clone has a handful of counts. The chain is built from TRBV29-1 and TRBJ1-2; no clear D. CDR1 and CDR2 from the germline V gene are SQVTM and ANQGSEA. The germline V and J ends were trimmed by 4 bases and 0 bases, with 9 bases remaining between them. This CDR3 has 13 amino acids. CDR3 region: CSVGAGTNYGYTF. The CDR3, as DNA: TGCAGCGTTGGGGCCGGTACTAACTATGGCTACACCTTC.

The chain carries TRBV5-1 and TRBJ2-1; D gene ambiguous. The germline CDR1 and CDR2 sequences are SGHRS and YFSETQ. V lost 1 base, J lost 0 bases, and 11 bases lay in between. The CDR3 has 16 amino acids. The CDR3 protein is CASSLREFNSYNEQFF. Here the CDR3 DNA reads TGCGCCAGCAGCTTGAGGGAATTTAACTCCTACAATGAGCAGTTCTTC.